This T cell receptor beta chain emerged from a study of lymphopenia after photon versus proton radiotherapy. The method was immunoSEQ multiplex PCR; TCRdb's version includes in-frame clones alone and lacks a portion of them. The sample lists about 12,000 clones; approximately 88% were seen once. Broader study findings: Relative stability marked proton patients; photon patients lost diversity and naive cells. A bigger post-nadir fall in TCR diversity correlated inversely with survival time in deceased patients. Better survival with proton therapy was suggested as possible, not demonstrated.

Worth noting for this clone: Its antigen is still unknown.

This receptor was identified in a man in his fifties or sixties with pancreatic cancer. The sequencing used peripheral blood, collected from a patient treated with proton-based radiotherapy.

This CDR3 reads CASSLAGGGNGYNEQFF. The CDR3 bases are TGCGCCAGCAGCTTGGCGGGCGGCGGGAATGGATACAATGAGCAGTTCTTC. The chain links TRBV5-1 to TRBJ2-1; perhaps TRBD2 as D (6 bases). The CDR3 spans 17 residues. Germline V gives CDR1 SGHRS, CDR2 YFSETQ. Trimming removed 0 bases from V and 4 bases from J, with 17 bases in between. Drawing the rest from reference TRBV5-1 and TRBJ2-1, the complete variable domain is KAGVTQTPRYLIKTRGQQVTLSCSPISGHRSVSWYQQTPGQGLQFLFEYFSETQRNKGNFPGRFSGRQFSNSRSEMNVSTLELGDSALYLCASSLAGGGNGYNEQFFGPGTRLTVL.